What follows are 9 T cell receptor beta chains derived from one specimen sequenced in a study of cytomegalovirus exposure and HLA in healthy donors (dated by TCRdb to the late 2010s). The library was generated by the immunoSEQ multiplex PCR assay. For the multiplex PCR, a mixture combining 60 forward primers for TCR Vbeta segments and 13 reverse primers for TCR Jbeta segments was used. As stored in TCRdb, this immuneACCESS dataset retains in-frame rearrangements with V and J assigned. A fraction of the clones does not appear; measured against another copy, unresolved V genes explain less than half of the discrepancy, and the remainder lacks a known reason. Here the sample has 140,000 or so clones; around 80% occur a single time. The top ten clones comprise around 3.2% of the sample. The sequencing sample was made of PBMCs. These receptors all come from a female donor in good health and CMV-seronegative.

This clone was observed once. The CDR3 nucleotides are TGTGCCAGCACCCCTTCACGCGAGCAGTACTTC. This gives the protein CASTPSREQYF. The chain uses TRBV7-2 and TRBJ2-5, with D unclear. The DNA end is a closer match to TRBJ2-7, so the J assignment may be wrong. The CDR3 covers 11 residues. Germline assignment: CDR1 SGHTA and CDR2 FQGNSA.

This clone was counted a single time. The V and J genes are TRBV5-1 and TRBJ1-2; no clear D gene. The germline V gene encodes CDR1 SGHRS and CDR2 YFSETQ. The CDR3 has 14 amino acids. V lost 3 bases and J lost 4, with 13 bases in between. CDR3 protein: CASSWGEGLYGYTF. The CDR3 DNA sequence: TGCGCCAGCAGCTGGGGAGAGGGCCTCTATGGCTACACCTTC.

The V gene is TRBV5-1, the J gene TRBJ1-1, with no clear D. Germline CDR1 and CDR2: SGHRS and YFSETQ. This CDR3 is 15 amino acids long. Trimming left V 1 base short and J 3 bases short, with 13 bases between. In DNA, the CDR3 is TGCGCCAGCAGCTTGCATCGTCTCGGGGACACTGAAGCTTTCTTT. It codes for CASSLHRLGDTEAFF.

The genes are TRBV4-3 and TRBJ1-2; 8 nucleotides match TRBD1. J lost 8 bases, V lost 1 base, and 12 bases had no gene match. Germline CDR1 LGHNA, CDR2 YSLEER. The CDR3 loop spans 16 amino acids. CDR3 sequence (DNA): TGCGCCAGCAGCCAAGGGGTTCGGACAGGGTATGGAGGCTACACCTTC. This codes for CASSQGVRTGYGGYTF.

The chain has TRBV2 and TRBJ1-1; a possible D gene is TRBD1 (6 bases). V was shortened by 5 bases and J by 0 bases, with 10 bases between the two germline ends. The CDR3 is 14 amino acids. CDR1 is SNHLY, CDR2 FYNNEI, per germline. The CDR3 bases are TGTGCCAGCAGTTCGGACAGAGTGAACACTGAAGCTTTCTTT. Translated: CASSSDRVNTEAFF.

The CDR3 here is CASSWGVIYGYTF. In DNA form, the CDR3 reads TGTGCCAGTTCATGGGGGGTAATCTATGGCTACACCTTC. The chain joins TRBV19 to TRBJ1-2; TRBD1 might be the D (5 bases). Trimming pared 8 bases from V and 4 bases from J, leaving 14 bases between. The CDR3 length is 13 residues. Germline CDR1 and CDR2: LNHDA and SQIVND (reference sequence).

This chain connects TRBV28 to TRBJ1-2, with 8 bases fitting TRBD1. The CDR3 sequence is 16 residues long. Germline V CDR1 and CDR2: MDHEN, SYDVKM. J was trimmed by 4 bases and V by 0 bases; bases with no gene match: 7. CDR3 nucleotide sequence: TGTGCCAGCAGTTTATGGGACAGGGAGGGTAGCTATGGCTACACCTTC. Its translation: CASSLWDREGSYGYTF.

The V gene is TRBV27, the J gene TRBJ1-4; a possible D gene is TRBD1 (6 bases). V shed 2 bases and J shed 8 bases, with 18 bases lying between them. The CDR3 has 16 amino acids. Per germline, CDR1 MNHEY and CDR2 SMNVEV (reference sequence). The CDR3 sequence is CASSLGSRGALEKLFF. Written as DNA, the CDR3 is TGTGCCAGCAGTTTAGGGTCCAGGGGTGCTCTGGAAAAACTGTTTTTT.

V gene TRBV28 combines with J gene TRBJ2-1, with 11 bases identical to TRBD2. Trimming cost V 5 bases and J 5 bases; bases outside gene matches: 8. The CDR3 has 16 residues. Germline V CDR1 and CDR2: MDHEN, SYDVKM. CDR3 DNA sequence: TGTGCCAGCAGTGGACGGGGACTAGCGGCTAACAATGAGCAGTTCTTC. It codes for CASSGRGLAANNEQFF.